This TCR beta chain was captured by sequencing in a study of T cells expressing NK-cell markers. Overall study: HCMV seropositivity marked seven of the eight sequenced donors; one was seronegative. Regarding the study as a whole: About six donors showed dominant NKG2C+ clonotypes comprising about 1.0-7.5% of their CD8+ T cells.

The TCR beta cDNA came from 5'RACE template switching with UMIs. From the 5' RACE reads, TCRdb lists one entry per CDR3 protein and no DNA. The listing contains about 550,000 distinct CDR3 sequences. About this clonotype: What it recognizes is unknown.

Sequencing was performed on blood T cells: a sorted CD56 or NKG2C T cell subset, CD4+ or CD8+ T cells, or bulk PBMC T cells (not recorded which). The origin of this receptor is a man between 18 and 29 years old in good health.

CDR3 amino acids: CASSYPASTEAFF. The V call is TRBV6-6, the J call TRBJ1-1. Germline V gene data show CDR1 as MNHNY and CDR2 as SVGAGI (reference sequence). The length of the CDR3 is 13 residues.